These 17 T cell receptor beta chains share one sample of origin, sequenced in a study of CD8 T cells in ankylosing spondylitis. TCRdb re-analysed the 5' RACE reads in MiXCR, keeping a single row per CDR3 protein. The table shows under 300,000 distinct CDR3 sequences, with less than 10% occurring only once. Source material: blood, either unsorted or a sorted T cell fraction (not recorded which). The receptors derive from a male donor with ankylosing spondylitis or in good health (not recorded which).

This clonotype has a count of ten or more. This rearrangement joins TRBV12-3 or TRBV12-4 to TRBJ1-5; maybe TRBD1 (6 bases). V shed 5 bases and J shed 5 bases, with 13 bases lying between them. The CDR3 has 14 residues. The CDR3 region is CASSPRRGDQPQHF. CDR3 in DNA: TGTGCCAGCAGTCCCCGTAGGGGGGATCAGCCCCAGCATTTT.

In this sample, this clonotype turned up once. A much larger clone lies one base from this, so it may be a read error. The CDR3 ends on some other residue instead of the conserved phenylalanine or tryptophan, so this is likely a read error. The CDR3 nucleotides are TGCGCCAGCAGCTTGGTGGACAGGGGTACCGGGGAGCTGTTTTCT. Translated: CASSLVDRGTGELFS. V and J are TRBV5-1 and TRBJ2-2, with 9 nucleotides matching TRBD1. There are 15 residues in the CDR3. Losses at the gene ends were 0 bases for V and 5 bases for J; bases not matched to a gene: 2. Germline loops: CDR1 SGHRS, CDR2 YFSETQ.

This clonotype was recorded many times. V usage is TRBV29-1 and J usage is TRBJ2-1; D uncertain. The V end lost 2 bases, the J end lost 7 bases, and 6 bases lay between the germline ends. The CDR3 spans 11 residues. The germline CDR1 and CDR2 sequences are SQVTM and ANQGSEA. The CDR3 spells CSVERRNEQFF. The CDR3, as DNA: TGCAGCGTTGAAAGGCGTAATGAGCAGTTCTTC.

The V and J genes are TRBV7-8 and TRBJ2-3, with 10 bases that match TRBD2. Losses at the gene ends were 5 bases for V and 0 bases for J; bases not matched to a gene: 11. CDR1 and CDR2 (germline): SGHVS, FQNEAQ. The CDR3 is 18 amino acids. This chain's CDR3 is CASSLTSGRLASTDTQYF. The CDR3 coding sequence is TGTGCCAGCAGCCTGACTAGCGGGCGCTTGGCTAGCACAGATACGCAGTATTTT.

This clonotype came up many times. The CDR3 region is CASRQSLNEKLFF. CDR3 bases: TGTGCCAGTCGACAGAGTCTTAATGAAAAACTGTTTTTT. V usage is TRBV6-6 and J usage is TRBJ1-4; weak D call: TRBD1 (5 bases). This CDR3 comprises 13 residues. V was clipped by 9 bases and J by 4 bases, with 12 bases between them. The germline gives CDR1 MNHNY, CDR2 SVGAGI (reference sequence).

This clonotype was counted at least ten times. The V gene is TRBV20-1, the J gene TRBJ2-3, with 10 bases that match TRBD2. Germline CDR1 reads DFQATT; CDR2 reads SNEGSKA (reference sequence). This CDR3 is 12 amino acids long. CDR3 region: CSPSGRADTQYF. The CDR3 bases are TGCAGCCCTAGCGGGAGAGCAGATACGCAGTATTTT.

The CDR3 region is CASSFRDRDNSPLHF. CDR3 in DNA: TGTGCCAGCAGCTTCCGGGACAGGGATAATTCACCCCTCCACTTT. The chain links TRBV7-8 to TRBJ1-6; 9 bases align to TRBD1. Trimming at V came to 3 bases and at J to 5 bases, leaving 2 bases not matched to a gene. Per the germline V gene, CDR1 is SGHVS and CDR2 is FQNEAQ. The CDR3 totals 15 residues. Based on the CDR3 plus reference TRBV7-8 and TRBJ1-6, the full variable domain is GAGVSQSPRYKVAKRGQDVALRCDPISGHVSLFWYQQALGQGPEFLTYFQNEAQLDKSGLPSDRFFAERPEGSVSTLKIQRTQQEDSAVYLCASSFRDRDNSPLHFGNGTRLTVT.

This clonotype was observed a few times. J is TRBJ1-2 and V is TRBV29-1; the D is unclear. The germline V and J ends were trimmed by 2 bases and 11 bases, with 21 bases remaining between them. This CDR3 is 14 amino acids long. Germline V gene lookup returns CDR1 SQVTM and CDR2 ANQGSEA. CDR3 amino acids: CSVERIHRAARYTF. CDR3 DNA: TGCAGCGTTGAACGAATACACCGGGCGGCGAGGTACACCTTC.

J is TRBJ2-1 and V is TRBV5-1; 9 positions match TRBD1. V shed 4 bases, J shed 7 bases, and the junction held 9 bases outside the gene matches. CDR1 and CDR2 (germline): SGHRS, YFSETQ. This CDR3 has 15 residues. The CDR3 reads CASSRGQGPRNEQFF. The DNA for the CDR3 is TGCGCCAGCAGCCGAGGACAGGGGCCCAGGAATGAGCAGTTCTTC.

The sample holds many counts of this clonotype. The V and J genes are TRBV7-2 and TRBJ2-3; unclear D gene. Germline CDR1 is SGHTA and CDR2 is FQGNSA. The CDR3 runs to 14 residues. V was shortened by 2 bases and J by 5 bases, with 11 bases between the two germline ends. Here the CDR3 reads CASSLNGNVDTQYF. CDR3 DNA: TGTGCCAGCAGCTTAAATGGGAACGTAGATACGCAGTATTTT.

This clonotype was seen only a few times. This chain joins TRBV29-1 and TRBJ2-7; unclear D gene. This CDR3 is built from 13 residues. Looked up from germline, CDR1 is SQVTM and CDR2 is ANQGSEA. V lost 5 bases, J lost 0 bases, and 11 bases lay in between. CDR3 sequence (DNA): TGCAGCGTTCAGAGGAGAGACTCCTACGAGCAGTACTTC. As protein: CSVQRRDSYEQYF.

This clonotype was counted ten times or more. The CDR3 bases are TGCAGTGTCAACCGGGACAGGGATGGCGAGCAGTACTTC. Translating gives CSVNRDRDGEQYF. This sequence joins TRBV20-1 and TRBJ2-7; 9 bases align to TRBD1. Trimming at V came to 7 bases and at J to 6 bases, leaving 10 bases not matched to a gene. This CDR3 spans 13 amino acids. Germline loops: CDR1 DFQATT, CDR2 SNEGSKA (reference sequence).

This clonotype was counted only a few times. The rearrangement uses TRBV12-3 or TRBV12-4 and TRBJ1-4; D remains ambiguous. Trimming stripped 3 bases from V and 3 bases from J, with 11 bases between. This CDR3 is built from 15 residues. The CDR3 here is CASSFEGSPNEKLFF. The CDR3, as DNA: TGTGCCAGCAGTTTCGAAGGCAGTCCTAATGAAAAACTGTTTTTT.

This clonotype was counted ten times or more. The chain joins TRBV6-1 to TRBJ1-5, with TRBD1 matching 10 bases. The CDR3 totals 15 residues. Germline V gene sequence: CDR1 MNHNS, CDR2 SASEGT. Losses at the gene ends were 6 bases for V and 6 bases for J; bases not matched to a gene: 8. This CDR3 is CASRFGTGEFQPQHF. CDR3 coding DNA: TGTGCCAGCAGATTTGGGACAGGGGAATTTCAGCCCCAGCATTTT.

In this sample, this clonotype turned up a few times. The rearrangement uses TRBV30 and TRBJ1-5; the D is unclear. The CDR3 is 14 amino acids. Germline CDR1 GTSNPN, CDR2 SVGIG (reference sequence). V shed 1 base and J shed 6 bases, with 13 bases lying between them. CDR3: CAWSDPSGRQPQHF. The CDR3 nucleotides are TGTGCCTGGAGTGACCCGTCTGGTCGTCAGCCCCAGCATTTT.

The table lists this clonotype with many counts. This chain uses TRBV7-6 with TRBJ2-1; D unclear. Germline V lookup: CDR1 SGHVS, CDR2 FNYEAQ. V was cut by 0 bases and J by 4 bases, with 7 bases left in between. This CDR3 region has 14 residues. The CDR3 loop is CASSLADLYNEQFF. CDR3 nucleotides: TGTGCCAGCAGCTTAGCGGATCTGTACAATGAGCAGTTCTTC.

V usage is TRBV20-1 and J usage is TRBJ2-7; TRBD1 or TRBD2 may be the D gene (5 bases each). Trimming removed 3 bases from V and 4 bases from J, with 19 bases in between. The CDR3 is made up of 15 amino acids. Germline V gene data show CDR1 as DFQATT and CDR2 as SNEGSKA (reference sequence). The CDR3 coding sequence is TGCAGTGCTAGTGGGCAGGGTAGCCGGGGTTACGAGCAGTACTTC. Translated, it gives CSASGQGSRGYEQYF.